The 5 T cell receptor beta chains below all came from one sample that was sequenced in a study of cytomegalovirus exposure and HLA in healthy donors. 60 Vbeta and 13 Jbeta primers were used in PCR. This table comes from immunoSEQ multiplex PCR, and its TCRdb copy is limited to in-frame clones, with some not included. In the table there are some 160,000 clones, about three quarters of which are singletons. The material sequenced was PBMCs. These receptors all stem from a woman in her thirties or forties in good health and CMV-seropositive.

The rearrangement joins TRBV5-1 to TRBJ2-7, with TRBD2 matching over 9 bases. J lost 2 bases, V lost 6 bases, and 9 bases had no gene match. Germline lookup yields CDR1 SGHRS and CDR2 YFSETQ. This CDR3 comprises 15 residues. CDR3 region: CASKDSERGAYEQYF. In nucleotides, the CDR3 is TGCGCCAGCAAAGACTCCGAGCGGGGGGCCTACGAGCAGTACTTC.

This clone was counted a few times. The chain couples TRBV7-3 to TRBJ1-1, with D uncertain. This CDR3 contains 13 residues. Looked up from germline, CDR1 is SGHTA and CDR2 is FQGTGA. The V end was cut by 2 bases, the J end by 1 base, with 5 bases between. In nucleotides, the CDR3 is TGTGCCAGCAGCTTAGGGCAGAACACTGAAGCTTTCTTT. This translates into CASSLGQNTEAFF.

The chain recombines TRBV27 with TRBJ2-6; tentative D call: TRBD1 (6 bases). V dropped 3 bases and J dropped 4 bases, with 10 bases sitting between them. The CDR3 length is 15 residues. Germline loops: CDR1 MNHEY, CDR2 SMNVEV (reference sequence). CDR3 amino acids: CASSLDRPGANVLTF. DNA for the CDR3: TGTGCCAGCAGTTTGGACAGACCCGGGGCCAACGTCCTGACTTTC.

The chain links TRBV4-1 to TRBJ1-2; D gene ambiguous. There are 14 residues in the CDR3. Trimming took 0 bases from V and 0 from J, leaving 5 bases between them. Looked up from germline, CDR1 is MGHRA and CDR2 is YSYEKL. The CDR3 DNA sequence: TGCGCCAGCAGCCAAGATCCCACTAACTATGGCTACACCTTC. Its protein is CASSQDPTNYGYTF.

V is TRBV11-2 and J is TRBJ2-1; 10 nucleotides line up with TRBD1. The CDR3 runs 14 residues. The ends lost 5 bases at V and 9 bases at J; junction bases unmatched: 7. CDR1 and CDR2 from the germline V gene are SGHAT and FQNNGV. The CDR3 nucleotides read TGTGCCAGCAGCCTTGGACAGGGGGTTATTGAGCAGTTCTTC. Its protein is CASSLGQGVIEQFF.